Listed below are T cell receptor beta chains from one sample, sequenced in a study of blood T cells in healthy people across ages. TCRdb used MiXCR to reprocess the 5' RACE reads, holding one entry per CDR3 protein. This table has about a million distinct CDR3 sequences, under 40% appearing once. The sequenced material came from blood. These receptors were obtained from a man aged 18-30 years in good health. CDR3s include the opening cysteine and the closing phenylalanine or tryptophan. The order of the fields is clone size, V gene, D gene, J gene, CDR3 DNA, CDR3 protein. A D gene is named only where the DNA matches it firmly. Only some rows state a clone size, as once, few, many or a class for expanded clones.

-	TRBV6-5	-	TRBJ2-5	TGTGCCAGCAGTTTAGGGGTTGGCAGTTTGGAGACCCAGTACTTC	CASSLGVGSLETQYF
few	TRBV20-1	TRBD1	TRBJ1-2	TGCAGTGCTACCGGACAGGGCAGCGGCTATGGCTACACCTTC	CSATGQGSGYGYTF
-	TRBV7-2	-	TRBJ2-3	TGTGCCAGCAGCTTAGGAGCGGGCCGGGGTCGTGATACGCAGTATTTT	CASSLGAGRGRDTQYF
-	TRBV6-5	-	TRBJ1-1	TGTGCCAGCAGGGTCACCGGGACGCACACTGAAGCTTTCTTT	CASRVTGTHTEAFF
-	TRBV4-1	-	TRBJ2-5	TGCGCCAGCAGCCACCTAGCGCAGAATGAGCAGTACTTC	CASSHLAQNEQYF
-	TRBV7-9	TRBD1	TRBJ1-5	TGTGCCAGCAGCTTAAATTTGGGAGGGGGCAGCCTTCTCAATCAGCCCCAGCATTTT	CASSLNLGGGSLLNQPQHF
few	TRBV4-3	TRBD2	TRBJ2-3	TGCGCCAGCAGCCAAGGGTACGGGGGGAGAGAGGATACGCAGTATTTT	CASSQGYGGREDTQYF
few	TRBV4-2	TRBD1	TRBJ1-1	TGTGCCAGCAGGGAGACAGGGGGGAACACTGAAGCTTTCTTT	CASRETGGNTEAFF
-	TRBV21-1	-	TRBJ2-3	TGTGCCAGCAACCGGGACAGCCACATGAGAACTACGCAGTATTTT	CASNRDSHMRTTQYF
few	TRBV7-2	TRBD2	TRBJ2-3	TGTGCCAGCAGCTTAATGGCGGGGGGGAGTGATACGCAGTATTTT	CASSLMAGGSDTQYF
once	TRBV7-2	-	TRBJ2-1	TGTGCCAGCAGCTTAGGTCGAAGGAATGAGCAGTTCTTC	CASSLGRRNEQFF
-	TRBV20-1	-	TRBJ2-6	TGCAGTGTCTATCCTGCCCACTCTGGGGCCAACGTCCTGACTTTC	CSVYPAHSGANVLTF
-	TRBV5-1	TRBD1	TRBJ2-7	TGCGCCAGCAGCTTGGCCGGGACAGGGATGGTGCACGAGCAGTACTTC	CASSLAGTGMVHEQYF
-	TRBV7-9	-	TRBJ1-2	TGTGCCAGCAGCGAACCGGACAGTAACAGCTATGGCTACACCTTC	CASSEPDSNSYGYTF
-	TRBV19	TRBD2	TRBJ2-7	TGTGCCAGTAGTTTAGCCAGCGGGGGGGCCGGAGTGGTCTACGAGCAGTACTTC	CASSLASGGAGVVYEQYF
-	TRBV7-2	-	TRBJ2-5	TGTGCCAGCAGCCGCTTATCATCCCCAAATAGCGGAGACAATGAGCAGTACTTC	CASSRLSSPNSGDNEQYF
-	TRBV6-2/TRBV6-3	-	TRBJ1-1	TGTGCCAGCAGTTACAGGGGGGATTACACTGAAGCTTTCTTT	CASSYRGDYTEAFF
-	TRBV20-1	-	TRBJ1-6	TGCAGTGCTTCCGGGACCTATAATTCACCCCTCCACTTT	CSASGTYNSPLHF
-	TRBV20-1	TRBD1	TRBJ1-5	TGCAGTGCTAGAGAGTGGGACAGGGGGCAGAATCAGCCCCAGCATTTT	CSAREWDRGQNQPQHF
-	TRBV28	-	TRBJ1-5	TGTGCCAGCAGGTGGCAGATTTCGAGAGCTCAGCCCCAGCATTTT	CASRWQISRAQPQHF
-	TRBV11-1	TRBD2	TRBJ2-1	TGTGCCAGCAGCTTGGGGACTAGCCACAATGAGCGGTTCTTC	CASSLGTSHNERFF
few	TRBV7-3	TRBD1	TRBJ2-1	TGTGCCAGCAGTCCCCGACAGGGCAGCTCCTACAATGAGCAGTTCTTC	CASSPRQGSSYNEQFF
-	TRBV4-2	TRBD2	TRBJ2-1	TGTGCCAGCAGCCATTCGTCCCTAGCGGAAGCCTACAATGAGCAGTTCTTC	CASSHSSLAEAYNEQFF
few	TRBV27	-	TRBJ2-3	TGTGCCAGCAGTTTGGCTAGTCTAGTGGATACGCAGTATTTT	CASSLASLVDTQYF
-	TRBV29-1	-	TRBJ1-2	TGCAGCGTCAGTGCCGGGAGCTATGGCTACACCTTC	CSVSAGSYGYTF
-	TRBV20-1	TRBD1	TRBJ1-5	TGCAGTGCTAGCCGGACAGGGAATCAGCCCCAGCATTTT	CSASRTGNQPQHF
-	TRBV27	-	TRBJ1-5	TGTGCCAGCAGCTTCCGGGGGAGCTGCAATCAGCCCCAGCATTTT	CASSFRGSCNQPQHF
many	TRBV28	-	TRBJ1-2	TGTGCCAGCTCCCTCGGCGCCCTCCACTATGGCTACACCTTC	CASSLGALHYGYTF
few	TRBV28	-	TRBJ1-6	TGTGCCAGCAGTTTAAGTGCAGGGACGGGTTCACCCCTCCACTTT	CASSLSAGTGSPLHF
few	TRBV7-9	-	TRBJ1-1	TGTGCCAGCAGCTCCAAGGTCTACACTGAAGCTTTCTTT	CASSSKVYTEAFF
-	TRBV5-1	-	TRBJ1-2	TGCGCCAGCAGCTTGTCGGTCGTACAGGGTGATGGCTACACCTTC	CASSLSVVQGDGYTF
-	TRBV6-2/TRBV6-3	-	TRBJ2-1	TGTGCCAGCGACGGGACAAGAGGAATGAGTGAGCAGTTATTC	CASDGTRGMSEQLF
-	TRBV3-1	TRBD1	TRBJ2-7	TGTGCCAGCAGCCAAGTCGCTGTCCGGACAGGGGTCCCCGAGCAGTACTTC	CASSQVAVRTGVPEQYF
few	TRBV20-1	TRBD2	TRBJ2-5	TGCAGTGCCGCGGGAGGACTAGCGGGGCCCACGCACCAAGAGACCCAGTACTTC	CSAAGGLAGPTHQETQYF
-	TRBV4-2	TRBD1	TRBJ1-4	TGTGCCAGCAGCCAAGCTCCCGGGACAGTGAGAAACTTTAATGAAAAACTGTTTTTT	CASSQAPGTVRNFNEKLFF
-	TRBV20-1	TRBD1	TRBJ1-2	TGCAGTGCTAGGGACAGGGTTTCCTATGGCTACACCTTC	CSARDRVSYGYTF
-	TRBV12-3/TRBV12-4	-	TRBJ1-6	TGTGCCAGCAGCTCCGGGACTGAGGGTTCACCCCTCCACTTT	CASSSGTEGSPLHF
-	TRBV2	TRBD2	TRBJ2-4	TGTGCCAGCAGTCCTAGCGGGGGGGCGTCCAAAAACATTCAGTACTTC	CASSPSGGASKNIQYF
few	TRBV5-1	TRBD1	TRBJ1-1	TGCGCCAGCAGCTTGGAGACAGGGAGGGATGCTTTCTTT	CASSLETGRDAFF
-	TRBV6-2/TRBV6-3	TRBD2	TRBJ2-2	TGTGCCAGCCGACTAGCGGGGGCCCTCTCGAACACCGGGGAGCTGTTTTTT	CASRLAGALSNTGELFF
-	TRBV12-3/TRBV12-4	TRBD1	TRBJ2-3	TGTGCCAGCAGTTGGACAGGGGCTAGCACAGATATGCAGTATTTT	CASSWTGASTDMQYF
-	TRBV3-1	-	TRBJ1-1	TGTGCCAGCAGCCAAGTGGCCAGGGCGAACACTGAAGCTTTCTTT	CASSQVARANTEAFF
-	TRBV20-1	-	TRBJ2-5	TGCAGTGCCCAGGGGAAGGACGGTGAGCAGTACTTC	CSAQGKDGEQYF
few	TRBV9	TRBD1	TRBJ2-3	TGTGCCAGCAGCGCCCCTCCGGGACAGATTCCAGATACGCAGTATTTT	CASSAPPGQIPDTQYF
-	TRBV6-5	-	TRBJ1-3	TGTGCCAGCAGTTCCCGGGCAGCCCTTCGCGCCATCTCTGGAAACACCATATATTTT	CASSSRAALRAISGNTIYF
few	TRBV3-1	-	TRBJ2-5	TGTGCCAGCAGCCAAAGGTGGGGCCGAGAGACCCAGTACTTC	CASSQRWGRETQYF
-	TRBV6-5	-	TRBJ1-6	TGTGCCAGCAGTTACTCGGTCGGGTGGGGAAATTCACCCCTCCACTTT	CASSYSVGWGNSPLHF
-	TRBV28	-	TRBJ1-3	TGTGCCAGCAGTTTAATCGGCAGGGGAGGAAACACCATATATTTT	CASSLIGRGGNTIYF
-	TRBV6-6	-	TRBJ1-2	TGTGCCAGCAGCCCCCCAGTACCAGCTAACTATGGCTACACCTTC	CASSPPVPANYGYTF
-	TRBV15	-	TRBJ1-2	TGTGCCACCAGCAGCGATTACCGGACAGAAGCTAACTATGACTACACCTTC	CATSSDYRTEANYDYTF
-	TRBV6-2/TRBV6-3	TRBD1	TRBJ2-7	TGTGCCAGCAGGGATCCGGGACAGGGGCGTATCCACGAGCAGTACTTC	CASRDPGQGRIHEQYF
-	TRBV5-6	-	TRBJ1-5	TGTGCCAGCAGCTTGGCTCAGGGTTTGAGCAATCAGCCCCAGCATTTT	CASSLAQGLSNQPQHF
-	TRBV20-1	-	TRBJ2-2	TGCAGTGCTAGGGAGGGACTCCATCACACCGGGGAGCTGTTTTTT	CSAREGLHHTGELFF
few	TRBV7-9	TRBD2	TRBJ2-4	TGTGCCAGCAGCCCCCGCGGGGGGCCCGACGACATTCAGTACTTC	CASSPRGGPDDIQYF
few	TRBV11-2	TRBD1	TRBJ2-3	TGTGCCAGCAGCTTAGTACCAGGGGGTTCGGATACGCAGTATTTT	CASSLVPGGSDTQYF
-	TRBV18	-	TRBJ1-5	TGTGCCAGCTCACCACAGCCCGGCAATCAGCCCCAGCATTTT	CASSPQPGNQPQHF
-	TRBV7-2	-	TRBJ2-7	TGTGCCAGCAGCTTAGAGCTAAGGATGGGGAGCGAGCAGTACTTC	CASSLELRMGSEQYF
few	TRBV7-2	-	TRBJ2-5	TGTGCCAGCAGCTTTACGACTAGGGAGACCCAGTACTTC	CASSFTTRETQYF
-	TRBV4-1	-	TRBJ2-5	TGCGCCAGCAGCACACCGACGGCGAGCTCCTACAATGAGCAGTACTTC	CASSTPTASSYNEQYF
-	TRBV4-3	-	TRBJ2-1	TGCGCCAGCAGCCAAGATCGATCGGGGTACAATGAGCAGTTCTTC	CASSQDRSGYNEQFF